Only a few counts were recorded for the clone carrying this TCR beta chain. The target antigen is unknown. The entry originates in a study of early T cells in non-severe SARS-CoV-2 infection. Overall study context: Unsorted whole blood bulk RNA was sequenced, with unpaired chains.

Germline CDR1 SGHRS, CDR2 YFSETQ. The CDR3 is made up of 15 amino acids. V was shortened by 4 bases and J by 1 base, with 14 bases between the two germline ends. Individually, cDNA molecules had unique molecular identifiers attached to them. Each CDR3 protein gets one entry after TCRdb re-called the 5' RACE reads with MiXCR. This sample has approximately 30,000 distinct CDR3 sequences; under 7.5% occur once, and the top ten carry about two fifths. Findings of the study overall: Anti-spike CD8 responses were favored in VDJdb matching, and private and CD4 specificities were missed.

This TCR came from an adult who was a healthcare worker with PCR-confirmed SARS-CoV-2 infection or an uninfected control (not recorded which). The chain employs TRBV5-1 and TRBJ2-5; D might be TRBD2 (7 bases). Material for sequencing was whole blood. The CDR3 reads CASSPGASGQETQYF. CDR3 nucleotides: TGCGCCAGCAGCCCGGGGGCTAGCGGCCAAGAGACCCAGTACTTC.